This T cell receptor (beta chain) is drawn from a study of spatial heterogeneity in lung cancer. Carried by each TCR cDNA molecule was a unique molecular identifier. TCRdb re-analysed the 5' RACE reads in MiXCR, keeping a single row per CDR3 protein. The sample records tens of thousands of distinct CDR3 sequences, 19% being singletons. This clonotype occurred a few times. As for time point: blood at routine non-recurrence follow-up after resection. In germline, CDR1 is SQVTM, CDR2 ANQGSEA. Trimming shortened V by 4 bases and J by 2 bases, and 8 bases separated the two germline ends. The CDR3 has 12 amino acids.

This specimen consisted of PBMCs, obtained at follow-up. This receptor was taken from a male donor with early-stage non-small cell lung cancer. The chain recombines TRBV29-1 with TRBJ1-1; no clear D gene. The CDR3 DNA is TGCAGCGTTGGGCACCTCAACACTGAAGCTTTCTTT. Its translation: CSVGHLNTEAFF. Complete variable domain (other parts from reference TRBV29-1 and TRBJ1-1): SAVISQKPSRDICQRGTSLTIQCQVDSQVTMMFWYRQQPGQSLTLIATANQGSEATYESGFVIDKFPISRPNLTFSTLTVSNMSPEDSSIYLCSVGHLNTEAFFGQGTRLTVV.